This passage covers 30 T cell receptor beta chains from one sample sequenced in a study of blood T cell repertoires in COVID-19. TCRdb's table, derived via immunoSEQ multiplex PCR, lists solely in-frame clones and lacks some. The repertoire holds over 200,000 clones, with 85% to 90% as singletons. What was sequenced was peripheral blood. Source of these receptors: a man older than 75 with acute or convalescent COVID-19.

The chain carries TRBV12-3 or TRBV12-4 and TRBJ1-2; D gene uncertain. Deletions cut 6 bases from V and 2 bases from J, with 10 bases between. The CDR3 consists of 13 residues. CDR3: CASREGINYGYTF. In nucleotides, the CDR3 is TGTGCCAGCAGGGAGGGCATAAACTATGGCTACACCTTC.

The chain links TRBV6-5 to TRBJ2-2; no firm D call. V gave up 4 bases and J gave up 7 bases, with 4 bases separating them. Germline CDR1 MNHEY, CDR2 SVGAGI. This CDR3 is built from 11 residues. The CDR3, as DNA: TGTGCCAGCAGTTCGTTCGGGGAGCTGTTTTTT. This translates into CASSSFGELFF.

CDR3: CASSYSSSRGETQYF. The CDR3 nucleotides are TGTGCCAGCAGTTACTCGTCCTCTAGGGGAGAGACCCAGTACTTC. This sequence joins TRBV6-2 or TRBV6-3 and TRBJ2-5; tentative D call: TRBD1 (5 bases). Looked up from germline, CDR1 is MNHEY and CDR2 is SVGEGT. V lost 0 bases and J 4 bases, leaving 12 bases between the germline ends. The CDR3 totals 15 residues.

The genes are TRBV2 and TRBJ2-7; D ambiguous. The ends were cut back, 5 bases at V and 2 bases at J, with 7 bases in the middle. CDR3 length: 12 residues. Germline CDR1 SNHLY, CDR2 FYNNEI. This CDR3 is CASSYSPYEQYF. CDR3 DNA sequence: TGTGCCAGCAGTTACAGCCCCTACGAGCAGTACTTC. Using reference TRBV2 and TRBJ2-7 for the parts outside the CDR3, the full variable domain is EPEVTQTPSHQVTQMGQEVILRCVPISNHLYFYWYRQILGQKVEFLVSFYNNEISEKSEIFDDQFSVERPDGSNFTLKIRSTKLEDSAMYFCASSYSPYEQYFGPGTRLTVT.

The CDR3 coding sequence is TGTGCCAGCAGTCCAGGGGGCTCGACTAATGAAAAACTGTTTTTT. Translation: CASSPGGSTNEKLFF. The chain carries TRBV6-5 and TRBJ1-4; 8 bases agree with TRBD1. Trimming cost V 5 bases and J 2 bases; bases outside gene matches: 4. The CDR3 covers 15 residues. The germline CDR1 and CDR2 sequences are MNHEY and SVGAGI.

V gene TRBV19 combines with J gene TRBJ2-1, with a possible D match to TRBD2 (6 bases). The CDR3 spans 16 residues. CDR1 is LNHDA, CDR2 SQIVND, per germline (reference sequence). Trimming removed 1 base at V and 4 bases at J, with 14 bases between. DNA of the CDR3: TGTGCCAGTAGTATAGCCCCGGGAGCTGTTTACAATGAGCAGTTCTTC. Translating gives CASSIAPGAVYNEQFF. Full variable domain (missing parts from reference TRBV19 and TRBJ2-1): DGGITQSPKYLFRKEGQNVTLSCEQNLNHDAMYWYRQDPGQGLRLIYYSQIVNDFQKGDIAEGYSVSREKKESFPLTVTSAQKNPTAFYLCASSIAPGAVYNEQFFGPGTRLTVL.

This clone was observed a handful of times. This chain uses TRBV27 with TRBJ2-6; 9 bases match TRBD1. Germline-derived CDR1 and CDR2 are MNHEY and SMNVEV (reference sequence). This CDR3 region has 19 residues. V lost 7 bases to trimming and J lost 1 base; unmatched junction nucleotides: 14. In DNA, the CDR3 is TGTGCCAGCACCCCTTGGTCCGGGACAGGGAGGTCTGGGGCCAACGTCCTGACTTTC. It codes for CASTPWSGTGRSGANVLTF.

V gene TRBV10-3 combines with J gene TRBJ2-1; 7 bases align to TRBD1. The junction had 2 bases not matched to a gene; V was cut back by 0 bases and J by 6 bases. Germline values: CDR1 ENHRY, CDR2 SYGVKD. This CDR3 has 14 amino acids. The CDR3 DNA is TGTGCCATCAGTGAGTCGGGACAGAGCAATGAGCAGTTCTTC. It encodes CAISESGQSNEQFF.

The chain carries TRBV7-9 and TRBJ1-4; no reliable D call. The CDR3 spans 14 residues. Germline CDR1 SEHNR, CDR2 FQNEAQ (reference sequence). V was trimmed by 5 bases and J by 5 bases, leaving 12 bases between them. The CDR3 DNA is TGTGCCAGCAGCCCGAGACTGGAGAATGAAAAACTGTTTTTT. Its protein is CASSPRLENEKLFF. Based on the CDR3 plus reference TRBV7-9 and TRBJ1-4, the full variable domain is DTGVSQNPRHKITKRGQNVTFRCDPISEHNRLYWYRQTLGQGPEFLTYFQNEAQLEKSRLLSDRFSAERPKGSFSTLEIQRTEQGDSAMYLCASSPRLENEKLFFGSGTQLSVL.

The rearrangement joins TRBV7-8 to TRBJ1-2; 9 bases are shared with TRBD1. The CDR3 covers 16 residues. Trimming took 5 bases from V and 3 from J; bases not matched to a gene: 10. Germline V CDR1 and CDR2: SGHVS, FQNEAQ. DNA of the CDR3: TGTGCCAGCAGCAAGCGGGGACAGGGTGTCGACTATGGCTACACCTTC. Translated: CASSKRGQGVDYGYTF. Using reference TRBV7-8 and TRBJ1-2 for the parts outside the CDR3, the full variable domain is GAGVSQSPRYKVAKRGQDVALRCDPISGHVSLFWYQQALGQGPEFLTYFQNEAQLDKSGLPSDRFFAERPEGSVSTLKIQRTQQEDSAVYLCASSKRGQGVDYGYTFGSGTRLTVV.

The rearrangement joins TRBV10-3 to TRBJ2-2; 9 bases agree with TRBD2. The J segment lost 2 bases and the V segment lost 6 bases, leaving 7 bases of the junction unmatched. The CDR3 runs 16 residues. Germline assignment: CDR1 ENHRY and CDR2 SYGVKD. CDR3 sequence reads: CAIRGSGSRNTGELFF. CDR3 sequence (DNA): TGTGCCATCAGGGGTAGCGGGAGCCGAAACACCGGGGAGCTGTTTTTT.

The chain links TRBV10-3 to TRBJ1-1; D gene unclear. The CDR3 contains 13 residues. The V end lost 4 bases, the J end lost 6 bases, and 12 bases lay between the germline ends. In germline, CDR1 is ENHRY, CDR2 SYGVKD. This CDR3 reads CAISGKGGAEAFF. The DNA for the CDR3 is TGTGCCATCAGTGGGAAGGGAGGCGCTGAAGCTTTCTTT.

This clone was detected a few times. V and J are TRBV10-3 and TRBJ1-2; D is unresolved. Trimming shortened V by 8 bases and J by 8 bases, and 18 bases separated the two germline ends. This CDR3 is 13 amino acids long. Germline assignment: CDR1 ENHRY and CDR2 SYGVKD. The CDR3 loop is CAIGPRLGAGYTF. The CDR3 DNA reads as TGTGCCATCGGTCCCAGGTTGGGTGCAGGCTACACCTTC.

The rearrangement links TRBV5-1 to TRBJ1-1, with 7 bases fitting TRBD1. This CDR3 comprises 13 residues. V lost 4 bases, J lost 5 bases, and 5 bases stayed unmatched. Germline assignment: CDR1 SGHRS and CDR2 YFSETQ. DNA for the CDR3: TGCGCCAGCAGCGGCCAGGGGGGAACTGAAGCTTTCTTT. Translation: CASSGQGGTEAFF.

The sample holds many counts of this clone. The CDR3 sequence: CASSLERDSRGQYF. The CDR3, as DNA: TGTGCCAGCAGCTTAGAAAGAGATAGCCGGGGGCAGTACTTC. This sequence joins TRBV7-8 and TRBJ2-7, with TRBD2 as a possible D gene (5 bases). This CDR3 is built from 14 residues. V lost 1 base and J lost 9, with 16 bases in between. Germline V CDR1 and CDR2: SGHVS, FQNEAQ.

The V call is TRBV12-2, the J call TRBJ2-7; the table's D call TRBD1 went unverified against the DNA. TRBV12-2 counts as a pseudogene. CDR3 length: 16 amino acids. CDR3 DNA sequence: TGTGCAAGTCGCTTAGGACAGGGGGCAAAGTGCTACGAGCAGTACTTC. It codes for CASRLGQGAKCYEQYF.

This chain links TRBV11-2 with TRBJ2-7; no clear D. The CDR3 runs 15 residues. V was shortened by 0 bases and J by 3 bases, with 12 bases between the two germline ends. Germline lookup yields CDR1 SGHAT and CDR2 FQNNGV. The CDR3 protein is CASSLESPQSYEQYV. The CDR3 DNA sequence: TGTGCCAGCAGCTTAGAATCACCACAGAGCTACGAGCAGTACGTC.

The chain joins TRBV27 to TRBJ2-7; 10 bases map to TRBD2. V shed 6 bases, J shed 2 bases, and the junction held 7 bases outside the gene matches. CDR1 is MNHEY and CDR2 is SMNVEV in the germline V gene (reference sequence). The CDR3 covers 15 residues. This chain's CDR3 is CASSQLAGSTYEQYF. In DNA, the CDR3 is TGTGCCAGCAGCCAACTAGCGGGATCGACCTACGAGCAGTACTTC.

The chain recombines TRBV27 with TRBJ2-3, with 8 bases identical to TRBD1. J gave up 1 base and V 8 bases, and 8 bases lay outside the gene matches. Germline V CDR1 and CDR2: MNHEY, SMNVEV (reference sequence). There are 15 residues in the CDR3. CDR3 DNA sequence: TGTGCCAGCCATTCACCGGGACAGGGCACAGATACGCAGTATTTT. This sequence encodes CASHSPGQGTDTQYF.

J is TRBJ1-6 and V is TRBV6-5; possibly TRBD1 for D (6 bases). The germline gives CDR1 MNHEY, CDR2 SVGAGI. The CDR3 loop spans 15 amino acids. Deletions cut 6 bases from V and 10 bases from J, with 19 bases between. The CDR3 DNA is TGTGCCAGCAGCCCCGTGTTCGGGGGGCGATCACCCCTCCACTTT. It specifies CASSPVFGGRSPLHF.

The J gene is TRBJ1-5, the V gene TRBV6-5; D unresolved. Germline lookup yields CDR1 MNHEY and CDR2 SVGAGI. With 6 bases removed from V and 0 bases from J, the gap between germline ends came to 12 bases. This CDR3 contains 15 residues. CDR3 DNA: TGTGCCAGCAGCAGGCTCAGTTATAGCAATCAGCCCCAGCATTTT. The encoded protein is CASSRLSYSNQPQHF.

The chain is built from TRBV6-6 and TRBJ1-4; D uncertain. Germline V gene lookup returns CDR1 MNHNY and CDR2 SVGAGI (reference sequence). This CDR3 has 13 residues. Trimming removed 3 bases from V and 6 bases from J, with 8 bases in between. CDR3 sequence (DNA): TGTGCCAGCAGTTATAGAGGAGATGAAAAACTGTTTTTT. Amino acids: CASSYRGDEKLFF.

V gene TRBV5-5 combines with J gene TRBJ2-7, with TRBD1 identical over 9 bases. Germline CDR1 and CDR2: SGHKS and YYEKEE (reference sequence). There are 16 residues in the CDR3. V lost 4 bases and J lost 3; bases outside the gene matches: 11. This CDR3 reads CASSRLSTGQGYEQYF. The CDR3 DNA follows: TGTGCCAGCAGCCGTCTCTCGACGGGACAGGGCTACGAGCAGTACTTC.

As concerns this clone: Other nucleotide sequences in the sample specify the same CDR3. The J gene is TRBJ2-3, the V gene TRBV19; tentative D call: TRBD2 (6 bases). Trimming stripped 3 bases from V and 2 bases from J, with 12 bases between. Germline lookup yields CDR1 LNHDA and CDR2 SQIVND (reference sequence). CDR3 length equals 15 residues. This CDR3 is CASSIGGRVTDTQYF. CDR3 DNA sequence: TGTGCCAGTAGTATCGGGGGTAGAGTCACAGATACGCAGTATTTT. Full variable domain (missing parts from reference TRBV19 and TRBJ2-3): DGGITQSPKYLFRKEGQNVTLSCEQNLNHDAMYWYRQDPGQGLRLIYYSQIVNDFQKGDIAEGYSVSREKKESFPLTVTSAQKNPTAFYLCASSIGGRVTDTQYFGPGTRLTVL.

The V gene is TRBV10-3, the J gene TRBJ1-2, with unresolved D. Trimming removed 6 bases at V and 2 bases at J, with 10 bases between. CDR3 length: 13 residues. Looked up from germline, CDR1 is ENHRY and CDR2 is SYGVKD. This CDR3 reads CAIRADKNYGYTF. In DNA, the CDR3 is TGTGCCATCAGGGCTGACAAGAACTATGGCTACACCTTC.

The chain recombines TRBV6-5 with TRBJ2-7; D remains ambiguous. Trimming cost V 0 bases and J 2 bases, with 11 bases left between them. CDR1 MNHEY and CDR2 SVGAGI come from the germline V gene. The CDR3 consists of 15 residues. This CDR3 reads CASSYSRSGTYEQYV. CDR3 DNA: TGTGCCAGCAGTTACTCGAGGTCGGGTACCTACGAGCAGTACGTC.

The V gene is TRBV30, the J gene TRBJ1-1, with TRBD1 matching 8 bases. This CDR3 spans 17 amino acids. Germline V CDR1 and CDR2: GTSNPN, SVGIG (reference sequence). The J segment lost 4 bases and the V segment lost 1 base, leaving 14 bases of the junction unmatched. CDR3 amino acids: CAWSERRLAGGLTEAFF. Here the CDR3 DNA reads TGTGCCTGGAGTGAAAGGAGACTAGCAGGGGGCCTCACTGAAGCTTTCTTT.

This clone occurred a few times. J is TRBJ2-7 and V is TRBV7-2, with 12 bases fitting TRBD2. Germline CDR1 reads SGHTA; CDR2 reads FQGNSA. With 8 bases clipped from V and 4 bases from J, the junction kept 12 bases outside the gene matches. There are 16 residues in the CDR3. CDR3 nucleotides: TGTGCCAGCTCGAAGCGGGGACTAGCGGGTGAATACGAGCAGTACTTC. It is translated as CASSKRGLAGEYEQYF.

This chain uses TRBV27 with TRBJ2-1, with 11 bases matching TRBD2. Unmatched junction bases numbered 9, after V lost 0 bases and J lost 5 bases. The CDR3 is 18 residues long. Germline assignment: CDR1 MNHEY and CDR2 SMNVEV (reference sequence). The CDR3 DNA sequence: TGTGCCAGCAGTTTATCCCCTCGACTAGCGGGAAGGAACAATGAGCAGTTCTTC. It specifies CASSLSPRLAGRNNEQFF.

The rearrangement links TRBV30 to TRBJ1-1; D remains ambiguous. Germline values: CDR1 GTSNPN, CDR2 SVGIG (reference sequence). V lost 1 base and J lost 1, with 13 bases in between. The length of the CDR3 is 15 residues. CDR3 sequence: CAWSALFGPNTEAFF. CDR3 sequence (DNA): TGTGCCTGGAGTGCCCTTTTCGGTCCGAACACTGAAGCTTTCTTT.